This T cell receptor beta chain was sequenced in a study of cytomegalovirus exposure and HLA in healthy donors. 13 Jbeta primers and 60 Vbeta primers were used for the PCR. The assay was immunoSEQ multiplex PCR, and TCRdb's table has in-frame clones only and misses some. In all, the sample yields 130,000 or so clones. Germline CDR1 MGHDK, CDR2 SYGVNS. J gave up 10 bases and V 4 bases, and 6 bases lay outside the gene matches. CDR3 length equals 12 residues. V and J are TRBV25-1 and TRBJ1-1, with 7 positions matching TRBD1. The source of this sequence is a woman aged 55-70 years in good health and CMV-seronegative. Sequencing was done on a sample of PBMCs. CDR3 DNA: TGTGCCAGCAGTGGGGGACAGCGGGCAGCTTTCTTT. Translation gives CASSGGQRAAFF.